This record concerns one T cell receptor beta chain sequence. The antigen it binds to is not known. Per-nucleotide qualities are absent, and no much larger clonotype sits a single base away. What the time point label conveys for this sample: baseline before first vaccination. Vaccinee samples came from UK trials COV001 and COV002, including a single-blind randomized controlled phase 2/3 trial of AZD1222 (ChAdOx1 nCoV-19) in healthy adults. For TCRbeta chain sequencing, PBMC samples from trial participants were taken at day 0 and at day 28 after the second dose. The CDR3 regions of human TCRbeta chains were analyzed by immunosequencing. For the original study's pipeline: TCRs in the repertoires were compared against a reference library of SARS-CoV-2-specific TCRs that had been generated with the MIRA antigen-specificity platform. Breadth meant the fraction of unique TCRs that were SARS-CoV-2-associated, whereas depth meant the fraction of total T cells that were SARS-CoV-2-associated. Using the MIRA data, each spike-specific TCR was mapped to the spike region that the TCR reacts to and placed in a CD4 or CD8 class. Log10-transformed breadth and depth values were compared by one-way ANOVA with Sidak's multiple comparisons tests. TCRdb's version of the immuneACCESS table is confined to in-frame rearrangements and falls short of the full clone set. An unresolved V gene accounts for under half of the shortfall where checked; the remainder is of unknown origin. The V and J calls and clone size are taken from that table; D and trimming were inferred from the DNA. The sample yields over 130,000 clones; around 90% were counted once. The top ten clones comprise nearly 3.5% of the sample.

The data were obtained in a study of T cell responses to AZD1222 COVID-19 vaccine (dated by TCRdb to the early 2020s). For context, the study as a whole: AZD1222 recipients with second doses at about 4 weeks or about 12 weeks were pooled, because spike-specific TCR depth and breadth did not differ between schedules. TCR sequencing was performed for more than 230 trial participants, of whom 200 to 220 were given two doses of AZD1222 and roughly 25 were given two doses of MenACWY control vaccine. Trial participants were enrolled by age into 18-55, 56-69 and 70-plus year subgroups, with about 150, 28 and 57 TCR-sequenced participants respectively.

Trimming costs V 10 bases and J 6 bases, and their ends lie 21 bases apart. There are 14 amino acids in the CDR3, from cysteine to phenylalanine inclusive. The entry retains the CDR3 DNA only, 42 bases that are in frame from base 1. From a lookup of the germline V gene, CDR1 and CDR2 are MNHEY and SVGAGI. The research as a whole found: Conclusions about previously exposed vaccinees are limited, since just 5 to 7 AZD1222 recipients were seropositive for SARS-CoV-2 at baseline. The whole spike protein was spanned by vaccine-associated CD4 TCRs, and dominant responses were seen in regions 160-218 and 743-854. Nearly half of unique spike-specific TCRs reportedly recognized epitopes outside regions mutated in the B.1.351 and B.1.1.7 variants. Spike-specific TCR breadth and depth rose significantly after two AZD1222 doses compared with day 0 and with MenACWY recipients. Participants were mostly white British and included more females than males, and it was suggested by the authors that clonal diversity may have been underestimated. In the small 56-69-year group, the increase in depth fell short of significance, most likely because of low power. Because no day 14 peak-response samples were available, the repertoires could be characterized only after the peak T cell response.

Material: peripheral blood, obtained on day 0 of AZD1222 vaccination. Recombination connected TRBV6-5 to TRBJ1-2, with no reliable assignment of the D segment. This clonotype was sampled from an adult in good health. CDR3 region: CATGKETGIHGYTF. The DNA reads TGTGCCACAGGCAAGGAGACGGGGATACATGGCTACACCTTC.